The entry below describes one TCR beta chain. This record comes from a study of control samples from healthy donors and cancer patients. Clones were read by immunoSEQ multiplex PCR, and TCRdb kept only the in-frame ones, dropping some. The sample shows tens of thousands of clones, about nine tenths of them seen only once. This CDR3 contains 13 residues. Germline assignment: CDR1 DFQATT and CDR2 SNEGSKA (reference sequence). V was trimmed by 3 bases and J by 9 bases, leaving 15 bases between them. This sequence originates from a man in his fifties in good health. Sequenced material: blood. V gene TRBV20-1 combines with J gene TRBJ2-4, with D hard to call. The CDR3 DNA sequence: TGCAGTGCTAGTTACTTGGTCCGAGGCATTCAGTACTTC. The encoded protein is CSASYLVRGIQYF.